This T cell receptor (beta chain) stems from a study of blood T cell repertoires in COVID-19. Study context: Specimens from acute and convalescent COVID-19 originated in the United States, Italy and Spain. PBMCs, B-cell-depleted T cells, or T cells were the source of the cDNA or gDNA that made up the material.

In its sample, this clone was seen once. While infection was still active, Seattle patients were enrolled and then followed longitudinally. In the source study's methods: Nucleated cell number was recorded as an estimate derived from reference gene primer amplification. Measured with immunoSEQ multiplex PCR; TCRdb has only the in-frame clones, and not every one. Clonal size and the V and J genes are those of that table, whereas D and trimming came from the DNA. The sample yields roughly 290,000 clones, about 85% seen once. The sequencing input was peripheral blood. The TCR comes from a human donor with COVID-19, enrolled during active disease. The donor label of this sample is uncertain.

The CDR3 loop is CASSPGGFSGNTIYF. DNA of the CDR3: TGTGCCAGCAGCCCGGGGGGTTTCTCTGGAAACACCATATATTTT. The chain combines TRBV5-5 with TRBJ1-3, with a weak D call TRBD1 (5 bases). Germline loops: CDR1 SGHKS, CDR2 YYEKEE (reference sequence). CDR3 size: 15 residues. V gave up 4 bases and J gave up 0 bases, with 11 bases separating them.